The rows below give T cell receptor beta chains drawn from one sample of a study of cytomegalovirus exposure and HLA in healthy donors. The protocol was immunoSEQ multiplex PCR, while the TCRdb copy is restricted to in-frame clones and leaves out a portion. The sample includes under 150,000 clones, 83% seen only once; the top ten take 1.2%. Specimen: PBMCs. These receptors were collected from a girl aged 2 to 9 in good health and CMV-seronegative. CDR3s include the opening cysteine and the closing phenylalanine or tryptophan. D genes are given only for firm matches. Size tells how often a clone was seen (once, few, many) or the class of an expanded clone, and some rows leave it out.

CDR3 length,V gene,J gene,clone size,D gene,CDR3 DNA,CDR3 protein
16,TRBV4-3,TRBJ2-1,NA,TRBD2,TGCGCCAGCAGCCAGCTGGCGGGGCTAGCGGGCGATGAGCAGTTCTTC,CASSQLAGLAGDEQFF
12,TRBV7-2,TRBJ2-3,NA,NA,TGTGCCAGCAGCCGGACTATAGATACGCAGTATTTT,CASSRTIDTQYF
15,TRBV5-1,TRBJ2-1,NA,TRBD1,TGCGCCAGCAGCTTGGACAGGGGTACTGGCAATGAGCAGTTCTTC,CASSLDRGTGNEQFF
14,TRBV25-1,TRBJ1-1,NA,NA,TGTGCCAGCAGTGAAGGGGGCGGAGGAACTGAAGCTTTCTTT,CASSEGGGGTEAFF
15,TRBV4-1,TRBJ2-7,once,NA,TGCGCCAGCAGCCCCCTAGGGGGGGGAGGAGCCGAGCAGTACTTC,CASSPLGGGGAEQYF
16,TRBV4-1,TRBJ1-5,NA,TRBD1,TGCGCCAGCAGCCAAGATAGGGGACAGGGATCTCAGCCCCAGCATTTT,CASSQDRGQGSQPQHF
15,TRBV7-2,TRBJ2-2,NA,NA,TGTGCCAGCAGCTTAGGCCCCTCCAGATCCGGGGAGCTGTTTTTT,CASSLGPSRSGELFF
15,TRBV18,TRBJ1-4,NA,TRBD1,TGTGCCAGCTCAGGCGGACAGGGGGCGGTTGAAAAACTGTTTTTT,CASSGGQGAVEKLFF
12,TRBV2,TRBJ2-4,NA,TRBD1,TGTGCCGGACAGGGAGCCAAAAACATTCAGTACTTC,CAGQGAKNIQYF
12,TRBV15,TRBJ2-3,NA,NA,TGTGCCACCAACAGCGGCACAGATACGCAGTATTTT,CATNSGTDTQYF
16,TRBV11-3,TRBJ2-2,NA,TRBD2,TGTGCCAGCAGCATTGGACTAGCGGGAGAAACCGGGGAGCTGTTTTTT,CASSIGLAGETGELFF
12,TRBV4-2,TRBJ1-5,NA,NA,TGTGCCAGCAGCCAAACTAATCAGCCCCAGCATTTT,CASSQTNQPQHF
15,TRBV29-1,TRBJ2-2,NA,NA,TGCAGCGTTGAAGTCTACTCGGCGAACACCGGGGAGCTGTTTTTT,CSVEVYSANTGELFF
16,TRBV13,TRBJ2-1,once,TRBD1,TGTGCCAGCAGCCCACAGGGGGCCCTTCTACGCAATGAGCAGTTCTTC,CASSPQGALLRNEQFF
16,TRBV4-3,TRBJ2-7,NA,TRBD2,TGCGCCAGCAGCCAAGCATTCGGGACTAGCTCCTACGAGCAGTACTTC,CASSQAFGTSSYEQYF
15,TRBV9,TRBJ2-2,once,TRBD2,TGTGCCAGCAGCGTCCTAGCGGAGGGGTCCGGGGAGCTGTTTTTT,CASSVLAEGSGELFF
17,TRBV5-4,TRBJ1-1,NA,NA,TGTGCCAGCAGCTTCCTACAGGGTAATGGGATGAACACTGAAGCTTTCTTT,CASSFLQGNGMNTEAFF
12,TRBV4-3,TRBJ1-1,NA,TRBD1,TGCGCCAGCAGCCCGACAGGGATGGAAGCTTTCTTT,CASSPTGMEAFF
18,TRBV4-1,TRBJ1-3,once,NA,TGCGCCAGCAGCCAAGAAGGCCAGGGTTTATCCTCTGGAAACACCATATATTTT,CASSQEGQGLSSGNTIYF
18,TRBV18,TRBJ2-6,NA,TRBD1,TGTGCCAGCTCACCCAGGGACAGGGAAGCCTCTGGGGCCAACGTCCTGACTTTC,CASSPRDREASGANVLTF
19,TRBV4-1,TRBJ2-2,NA,TRBD2,TGCGCCAGCAGCCTAGAGATTTTCTTCGGGAGGACTAACACCGGGGAGCTGTTTTTT,CASSLEIFFGRTNTGELFF
11,TRBV20-1,TRBJ2-5,NA,NA,TGCAGTGCTCCTACTCGCGAGACCCAGTACTTC,CSAPTRETQYF
15,TRBV6-1,TRBJ2-3,NA,TRBD2,TGTGCCATCCGTCCCGGGACTAGCGACACAGATACGCAGTATTTT,CAIRPGTSDTDTQYF
13,TRBV2,TRBJ1-2,NA,NA,TGTGCCAGCAGTGGCGTCGGTTCGTATGGCTACACCTTC,CASSGVGSYGYTF
15,TRBV9,TRBJ2-5,NA,NA,TGTGCCAGCAGCGTACAGGGCGGGGGACACGAGACCCAGTACTTC,CASSVQGGGHETQYF
11,TRBV2,TRBJ1-3,NA,NA,TGTGCCAGCGCACCTCAGTACACCATATATTTT,CASAPQYTIYF
13,TRBV28,TRBJ2-7,NA,NA,TGTGCCACACCCCCCCCAGGCCGCTACGAGCAGTACTTC,CATPPPGRYEQYF
17,TRBV6-1,TRBJ1-2,NA,TRBD1,TGTGCCAGCAGTGAAGTTCTATACGGGACAGGGGGCAGTGGCTACACCTTC,CASSEVLYGTGGSGYTF
19,TRBV18,TRBJ2-1,NA,TRBD2,TGTGCCAGCTCACTTAGACTAGCGGGAGGGCCCTCGTCCTACAATGAGCAGTTCTTC,CASSLRLAGGPSSYNEQFF
13,TRBV6-1,TRBJ2-7,NA,NA,TGTGCCCTAGGGAGCCCGGGAGCCTACGAGCAGTACTTC,CALGSPGAYEQYF
13,TRBV7-3,TRBJ1-2,NA,TRBD1,TGTGCCAGCAGCCTCACAGGGACAGTTGACTACACCTTC,CASSLTGTVDYTF
14,TRBV6-5,TRBJ2-5,few,TRBD1,TGTGCCAGCAGGGGACAGGGTTTAGGGAAGACCCAGTACTTC,CASRGQGLGKTQYF
13,TRBV19,TRBJ1-1,NA,NA,TGTGCCAGTAGTATAATAGGGAGGGCTGAAGCTTTCTTT,CASSIIGRAEAFF
16,TRBV6-6,TRBJ2-4,once,NA,TGTGCCAGCAGTTACGACAGAAGTCTAGCCAAAAACATTCAGTACTTC,CASSYDRSLAKNIQYF
13,TRBV7-9,TRBJ2-7,NA,TRBD1,TGTGCCAGCAACCGGGACAGCTCCTACGAGCAGTACTTC,CASNRDSSYEQYF
15,TRBV9,TRBJ2-1,NA,NA,TGTGCCAGCAGCAAAACTAGTGGGGTATACAATGAGCAGTTCTTC,CASSKTSGVYNEQFF
14,TRBV28,TRBJ1-5,NA,TRBD1,TGTGCCAGCAGTTGGACAGGGGGCAATCAGCCCCAGCATTTT,CASSWTGGNQPQHF
15,TRBV5-1,TRBJ2-3,NA,TRBD2,TGCGCCAGCAGCTTGGAGGGAGGGCCGATAGATACGCAGTATTTT,CASSLEGGPIDTQYF
16,TRBV19,TRBJ1-4,once,NA,TGTGCCAGTAGTGCCTCAGACGGGGTGACTAATGAAAAACTGTTTTTT,CASSASDGVTNEKLFF
16,TRBV19,TRBJ2-7,NA,NA,TGTGCCAGTAGTATAGACCCAGGCACGAGCTCCTACGAGCAGTACTTC,CASSIDPGTSSYEQYF
14,TRBV19,TRBJ1-4,NA,TRBD1,TGTGCCAGTAGTATGGGCCGGGACAGGGAAAAACTGTTTTTT,CASSMGRDREKLFF
15,TRBV6-1,TRBJ2-1,NA,TRBD2,TGTGCCAGCAGTCCTACTAGCGGGGGGGCCTATGAGCAGTTCTTC,CASSPTSGGAYEQFF
17,TRBV5-5,TRBJ1-1,NA,TRBD1,TGTGCCAGCAGCTTCTCCGGGACAGCCCACATGAACACTGAAGCTTTCTTT,CASSFSGTAHMNTEAFF
12,TRBV29-1,TRBJ2-7,NA,NA,TGCAGCGTTGATTCCGGGGGTCCCGAGCAGTACTTC,CSVDSGGPEQYF